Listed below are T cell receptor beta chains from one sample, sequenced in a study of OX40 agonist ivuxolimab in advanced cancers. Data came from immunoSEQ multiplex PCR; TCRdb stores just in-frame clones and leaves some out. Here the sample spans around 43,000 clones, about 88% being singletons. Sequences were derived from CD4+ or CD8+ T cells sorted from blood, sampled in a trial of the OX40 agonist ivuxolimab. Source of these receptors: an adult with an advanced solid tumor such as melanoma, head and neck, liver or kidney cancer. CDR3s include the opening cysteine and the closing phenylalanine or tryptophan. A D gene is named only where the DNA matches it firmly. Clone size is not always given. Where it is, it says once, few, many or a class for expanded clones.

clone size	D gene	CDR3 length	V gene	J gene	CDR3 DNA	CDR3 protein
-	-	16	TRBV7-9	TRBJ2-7	TGTGCCAGCAGCTTCCCGGGGCAGGAGCCGGGAGAGGAGCAGTACTTC	CASSFPGQEPGEEQYF
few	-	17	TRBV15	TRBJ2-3	TGTGCCACCAGCAGTGAGATGCGGGCCACGGGCACAGATACGCAGTATTTT	CATSSEMRATGTDTQYF
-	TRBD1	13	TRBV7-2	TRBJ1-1	TGTGCCAGCAGCCTAAACAGGGGGGCTGAAGCTTTCTTT	CASSLNRGAEAFF
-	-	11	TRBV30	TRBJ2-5	TGTGCCTGGAGTGAGGGCGAGACCCAGTACTTC	CAWSEGETQYF
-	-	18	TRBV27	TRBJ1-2	TGTGCCAGCAGTTTAAGTTATGCCCTGGGACGTAGAAACTATGGCTACACCTTC	CASSLSYALGRRNYGYTF
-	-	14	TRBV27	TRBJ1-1	TGTGCCAGCAGTTCAGGGAAGTCGTACACTGAAGCTTTCTTT	CASSSGKSYTEAFF
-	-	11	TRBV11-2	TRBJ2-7	TGTGCCAGCAGCTACTACTACGAGCAGTACTTC	CASSYYYEQYF
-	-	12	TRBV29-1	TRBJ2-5	TGCAGCGTTGATTCTGGGGGAGAGACCCAGTACTTC	CSVDSGGETQYF
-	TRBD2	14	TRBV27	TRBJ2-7	TGTGCCAGCAGTCCGCGGACTAGCGGCTACGAGCAGTACTTC	CASSPRTSGYEQYF
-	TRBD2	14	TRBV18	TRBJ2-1	TGTGCCAGCTGGCCCGGGGGGGGTTACAATGAGCAGTTCTTC	CASWPGGGYNEQFF
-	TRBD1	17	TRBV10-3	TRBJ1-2	TGTGCCATCAGTGACTCACGGGACAGGTCCGCCTTCGGAGGCTACACCTTC	CAISDSRDRSAFGGYTF
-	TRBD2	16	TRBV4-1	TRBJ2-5	TGCGCCAGCAGCCAAGCGGCTAGCGGGAGCCGTGAGACCCAGTACTTC	CASSQAASGSRETQYF
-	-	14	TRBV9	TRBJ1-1	TGTGCCAGCAGCGTAAAGGACAGGAACACTGAAGCTTTCTTT	CASSVKDRNTEAFF
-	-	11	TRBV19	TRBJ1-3	TGTGCCTCTCGGGGTGGAAACACCATATATTTT	CASRGGNTIYF
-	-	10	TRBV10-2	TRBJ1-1	TGCGCCAGCAGTGGAAGGGAAGCTTTCTTT	CASSGREAFF
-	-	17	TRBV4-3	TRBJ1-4	TGCGCCAGCAGCCAAGAAGGGACCTGGGCGGCTAATGAAAAACTGTTTTTT	CASSQEGTWAANEKLFF
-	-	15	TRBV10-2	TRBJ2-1	TGCGCCAGCAGTGAGGACGCCTACTCCTACAATGAGCAGTTCTTC	CASSEDAYSYNEQFF
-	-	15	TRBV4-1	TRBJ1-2	TGCGCCAGCAGCCAAGAAGGGGAGTATAACTATGGCTACACCTTC	CASSQEGEYNYGYTF
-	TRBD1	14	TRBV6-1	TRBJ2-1	TGTGCCAACCAAGGGACAGGTTCAGGCAATGAGCAGTTCTTC	CANQGTGSGNEQFF
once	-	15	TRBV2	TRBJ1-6	TGTGCCAGTCAGAGGCCTGACTCCTATAATTCACCCCTCCACTTT	CASQRPDSYNSPLHF
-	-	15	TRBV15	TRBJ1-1	TGTGCCACCAGCAGCGTAGACAGCCCGGGCACTGAAGCTTTCTTT	CATSSVDSPGTEAFF
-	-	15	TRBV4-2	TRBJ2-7	TGTGCCAGCAGCCAAGCCCTAGCGTCAACCTACGAGCAGTACTTC	CASSQALASTYEQYF
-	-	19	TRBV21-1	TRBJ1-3	TGTGCCAGCAGCAAAGCGCCTTCCCGGACAGGGGGCTCTGGAAACACCATATATTTT	CASSKAPSRTGGSGNTIYF
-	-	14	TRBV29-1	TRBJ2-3	TGCAGCGCCGGGGGCGGGGACGCCACAGATACGCAGTATTTT	CSAGGGDATDTQYF
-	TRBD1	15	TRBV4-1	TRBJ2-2	TGCGCCAGCAGCCCACGGGACAGTTTCGCCGGGGAGCTGTTTTTT	CASSPRDSFAGELFF
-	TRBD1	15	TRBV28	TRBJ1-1	TGTGCCAGCAGTCCCCCGACAGGGGGGAACACTGAAGCTTTCTTT	CASSPPTGGNTEAFF
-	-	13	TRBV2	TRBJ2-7	TGTGCCACCGAAGCAGGGGGGATCTACGAGCAGTACTTC	CATEAGGIYEQYF
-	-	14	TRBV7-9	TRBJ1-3	TGTGCCAGCAGCATCACAGGGTTTGGAAACACCATATATTTT	CASSITGFGNTIYF
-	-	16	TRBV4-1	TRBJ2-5	TGCGCCAGCAGCCACCGGGGCGTGAGGGCCGACGAGACCCAGTACTTC	CASSHRGVRADETQYF
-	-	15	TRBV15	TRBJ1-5	TGTGCCACCAGCAGAGACAGGGGTCGGAATCAGCCCCAGCATTTT	CATSRDRGRNQPQHF
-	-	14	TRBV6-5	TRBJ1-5	TGTGCCAGCAGTTACTCAGGGGCGCACCAGCCCCAGCATTTT	CASSYSGAHQPQHF
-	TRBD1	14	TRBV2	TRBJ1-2	TGTGCCAGCAGTGGCCAGGGGGCTGAATATGGCTACACCTTC	CASSGQGAEYGYTF
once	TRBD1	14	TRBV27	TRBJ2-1	TGTGCCAGCAGTCCGGGACAGGGGTTAAATGAGCAGTTCTTC	CASSPGQGLNEQFF
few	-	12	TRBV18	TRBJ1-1	TGTGCCAGCTCACCAGGGTTAACTGAAGCTTTCTTT	CASSPGLTEAFF
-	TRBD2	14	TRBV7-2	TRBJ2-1	TGTGCCAGCAGCTTAGGGCGGGGGGCGTTTGAGCAGTTCTTC	CASSLGRGAFEQFF
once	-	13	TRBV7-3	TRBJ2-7	TGTGCCAGCAGCCGGGGGGCTGACTACGAGCAGTACTTC	CASSRGADYEQYF
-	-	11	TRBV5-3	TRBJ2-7	TGTGCCAGAAGCCAGGCGGGGGAGCAGTACTTC	CARSQAGEQYF
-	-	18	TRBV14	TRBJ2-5	TGTGCCAGCAGCCAGGGCCTCTCGTTGATGGCGGGCAGGGAGACCCAGTACTTC	CASSQGLSLMAGRETQYF
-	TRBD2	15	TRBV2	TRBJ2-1	TGTGCCAGCAGAACCGGGACTAGCAACTACAATGAGCAGTTCTTC	CASRTGTSNYNEQFF
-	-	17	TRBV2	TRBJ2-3	TGTGCCAGCAGTAGGCCTTTAGCCCTACAGTTCCCAGATACGCAGTATTTT	CASSRPLALQFPDTQYF
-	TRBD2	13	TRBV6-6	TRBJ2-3	TGTGCCAGCAGTGGAGGACTAGTTGATACGCAGTATTTT	CASSGGLVDTQYF
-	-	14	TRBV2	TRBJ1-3	TGTGCCAGTGGGAGGGAGCCCTCTGGAAACACCATATATTTT	CASGREPSGNTIYF
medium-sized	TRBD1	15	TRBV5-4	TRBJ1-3	TGTGCCAGCAGCTCAGGGACAGGGCTGGGAAACACCATATATTTT	CASSSGTGLGNTIYF
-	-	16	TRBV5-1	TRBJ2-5	TGCGCCAGCAGCTTTCCCGGGACGCCCACGGAGAAGACCCAGTACTTC	CASSFPGTPTEKTQYF
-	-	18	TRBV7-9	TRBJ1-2	TGTGCCAGCAGCTCCCCCCTGAATACACAGAAAGCTAACTATGGCTACACCTTC	CASSSPLNTQKANYGYTF
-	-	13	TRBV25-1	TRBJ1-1	TGTGCCAGCAGTGTGGGAGTCCGCACTGAAGCTTTCTTT	CASSVGVRTEAFF
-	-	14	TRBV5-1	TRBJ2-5	TGCGCCAGCAGCTTGGCCAGGGGCCAAGAGACCCAGTACTTC	CASSLARGQETQYF
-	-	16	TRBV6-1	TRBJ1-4	TGTGCCAGCAGTGATTGGGTGACGGGGGATAATGAAAAACTGTTTTTT	CASSDWVTGDNEKLFF
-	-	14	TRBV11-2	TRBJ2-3	TGTGCCAGCAGCTTAGATGAGCTCCCAGATACGCAGTATTTT	CASSLDELPDTQYF
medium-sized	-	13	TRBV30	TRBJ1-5	TGTGCCTGGAGTTCAAACACGGGTCAGCCCCAGCATTTT	CAWSSNTGQPQHF
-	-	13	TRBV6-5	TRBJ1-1	TGTGCCAGCAGCAACCCATACAGCACTGAAGCTTTCTTT	CASSNPYSTEAFF